This entry lists 30 T cell receptor beta chains sequenced from one sample in a study of cytotoxic CD8 clonotypes in ibrutinib-treated CLL. The assay was immunoSEQ multiplex PCR, and TCRdb's table has in-frame clones only and misses some. This sample has 90,000 to 100,000 clones, with 60% to 80% found just once. The sample here was PBMCs, taken after 12 months of ibrutinib treatment. The receptors were gathered from a human donor with chronic lymphocytic leukemia.

The chain employs TRBV7-7 and TRBJ2-5, with D perhaps TRBD2 (7 bases). This CDR3 is built from 15 residues. Germline-derived CDR1 and CDR2 are SSHAT and FNYEAQ (reference sequence). With 3 bases removed from V and 4 bases from J, the gap between germline ends came to 15 bases. In DNA form, the CDR3 reads TGTGCCAGCAGCTTTGGGGGGGGGCCCGGAGAGACCCAGTACTTC. Translated: CASSFGGGPGETQYF.

V is TRBV25-1 and J is TRBJ2-1; tentatively, D is TRBD1 or TRBD2 (5 bases each). This CDR3 spans 16 amino acids. Trimming took 6 bases from V and 0 from J, leaving 15 bases between them. Per the germline V gene, CDR1 is MGHDK and CDR2 is SYGVNS. The CDR3 region is CASSIPGRSSYNEQFF. DNA for the CDR3: TGTGCCAGCAGCATCCCGGGACGGAGCTCCTACAATGAGCAGTTCTTC.

V is TRBV14 and J is TRBJ1-4; no reliable D call. CDR1 SGHDN and CDR2 FVKESK come from the germline V gene. V gave up 6 bases and J gave up 7 bases, with 9 bases separating them. This CDR3 spans 12 amino acids. The chain's CDR3 is CASSQTLEKLFF. Here the CDR3 DNA reads TGTGCCAGCAGTCAAACTCTTGAAAAACTGTTTTTT. Using reference TRBV14 and TRBJ1-4 for the parts outside the CDR3, the full variable domain is EAGVTQFPSHSVIEKGQTVTLRCDPISGHDNLYWYRRVMGKEIKFLLHFVKESKQDESGMPNNRFLAERTGGTYSTLKVQPAELEDSGVYFCASSQTLEKLFFGSGTQLSVL.

The J gene is TRBJ1-2, the V gene TRBV28; 8 bases line up with TRBD1. Trimming at V came to 3 bases and at J to 7 bases, leaving 13 bases not matched to a gene. Per the germline V gene, CDR1 is MDHEN and CDR2 is SYDVKM. The CDR3 totals 16 residues. The CDR3 sequence: CASSLPANGQGSGYTF. DNA of the CDR3: TGTGCCAGCAGTTTGCCAGCAAACGGACAGGGCAGTGGCTACACCTTC.

This clone turned up a few times. The CDR3 here is CASSSSRVQPQHF. CDR3 DNA sequence: TGTGCCAGCAGCTCGTCCAGGGTGCAGCCCCAGCATTTT. This chain links TRBV7-8 with TRBJ1-5; D may be TRBD1 (5 bases). CDR1 is SGHVS, CDR2 FQNEAQ, per germline. Trimming took 4 bases from V and 7 from J, leaving 11 bases between them. The CDR3 covers 13 residues.

V is TRBV6-1 and J is TRBJ2-1; 7 positions agree with TRBD2. This CDR3 has 15 amino acids. Germline loops: CDR1 MNHNS, CDR2 SASEGT. Trimming cost V 4 bases and J 7 bases; bases outside gene matches: 10. The CDR3 spells CASSGSWGGPNEQFF. The DNA of the CDR3 is TGTGCCAGCAGTGGTTCGTGGGGGGGTCCTAATGAGCAGTTCTTC.

The chain combines TRBV7-3 with TRBJ1-1; 7 nucleotides align to TRBD1. J gave up 6 bases and V 5 bases, and 12 bases lay outside the gene matches. The CDR3 has 15 residues. Germline values: CDR1 SGHTA, CDR2 FQGTGA. The CDR3 bases are TGTGCCAGCAGCCCTGACCCAGGGGGGTACGCTGAAGCTTTCTTT. Translated, it gives CASSPDPGGYAEAFF. The full variable domain, its missing parts supplied by reference TRBV7-3 and TRBJ1-1, is GAGVSQTPSNKVTEKGKYVELRCDPISGHTALYWYRQSLGQGPEFLIYFQGTGAADDSGLPNDRFFAVRPEGSVSTLKIQRTERGDSAVYLCASSPDPGGYAEAFFGQGTRLTVV.

The CDR3 is CASSKGQQGHEAFF. The CDR3 DNA reads as TGTGCCAGCAGCAAAGGGCAACAGGGGCATGAAGCTTTCTTT. The J gene is TRBJ1-1, the V gene TRBV21-1; the DNA was not used to check the table's D call, TRBD1. TRBV21-1 is given as a pseudogene. The CDR3 extends over 14 amino acids.

This rearrangement joins TRBV5-6 to TRBJ2-2, with TRBD1 identical over 7 bases. Germline V gene sequence: CDR1 SGHDT, CDR2 YYEEEE. V shed 0 bases and J 0 bases; nucleotides not matched to a gene: 2. The CDR3 totals 16 residues. CDR3 amino acids: CASSLVGGPNTGELFF. The CDR3, as DNA: TGTGCCAGCAGCTTGGTAGGGGGCCCGAACACCGGGGAGCTGTTTTTT. Filled out from reference TRBV5-6 and TRBJ2-2, the complete variable domain reads DAGVTQSPTHLIKTRGQQVTLRCSPKSGHDTVSWYQQALGQGPQFIFQYYEEEERQRGNFPDRFSGHQFPNYSSELNVNALLLGDSALYLCASSLVGGPNTGELFFGEGSRLTVL.

V gene TRBV7-9 combines with J gene TRBJ1-2; D is unresolved. V gave up 3 bases and J gave up 6 bases, with 8 bases separating them. Germline V gene sequence: CDR1 SEHNR, CDR2 FQNEAQ (reference sequence). The CDR3 sequence is 12 residues long. Here the CDR3 DNA reads TGTGCCAGCAGCTTGGGAAACGATGGCTACACCTTC. Translation gives CASSLGNDGYTF. Variable domain in full (rest from reference TRBV7-9 and TRBJ1-2): DTGVSQNPRHKITKRGQNVTFRCDPISEHNRLYWYRQTLGQGPEFLTYFQNEAQLEKSRLLSDRFSAERPKGSFSTLEIQRTEQGDSAMYLCASSLGNDGYTFGSGTRLTVV.

The chain is built from TRBV4-3 and TRBJ2-2, with 7 bases identical to TRBD2. J lost 2 bases, V lost 0 bases, and 3 bases had no gene match. CDR3 length: 16 residues. Per the germline V gene, CDR1 is LGHNA and CDR2 is YSLEER. CDR3 residues: CASSQETGGNTGELFF. The CDR3 DNA follows: TGCGCCAGCAGCCAAGAAACGGGGGGAAACACCGGGGAGCTGTTTTTT.

The chain links TRBV7-9 to TRBJ1-1, with a tentative D call TRBD1 (5 bases). This CDR3 is built from 15 residues. Germline-derived CDR1 and CDR2 are SEHNR and FQNEAQ (reference sequence). The V end was cut by 1 base, the J end by 3 bases, with 12 bases between. The CDR3 loop reads CASSLEGYRDTEAFF. The CDR3, as DNA: TGTGCCAGCAGCTTAGAGGGGTACCGGGACACTGAAGCTTTCTTT.

This clone has just one count. V usage is TRBV4-1 and J usage is TRBJ2-7, with D maybe TRBD2 (5 bases). Trimming cost V 0 bases and J 4 bases, with 10 bases left between them. Germline CDR1 reads MGHRA; CDR2 reads YSYEKL. CDR3 length equals 14 residues. The CDR3, as DNA: TGCGCCAGCAGCCAAGAGAGACGGGGTTACGAGCAGTACTTC. It codes for CASSQERRGYEQYF.

The chain carries TRBV20-1 and TRBJ2-7; D remains unclear. Germline V CDR1 and CDR2: DFQATT, SNEGSKA (reference sequence). CDR3 size: 11 residues. Trimming left V 5 bases short and J 4 bases short, with 9 bases between. CDR3 DNA sequence: TGCAGTGCTTCGGACGGGTACGAGCAGTACTTC. Protein: CSASDGYEQYF.

V gene TRBV30 combines with J gene TRBJ2-5, with D possibly being TRBD1 (5 bases). This CDR3 has 13 residues. The V gene lost 4 bases and the J gene lost 1 base, with 10 bases spanning the gap. Per the germline V gene, CDR1 is GTSNPN and CDR2 is SVGIG (reference sequence). CDR3 nucleotide sequence: TGTGCCTGGATGCACAGGTTCCAAGAGACCCAGTACTTC. Translated: CAWMHRFQETQYF. The whole variable domain, filled in from reference TRBV30 and TRBJ2-5, reads SQTIHQWPATLVQPVGSPLSLECTVEGTSNPNLYWYRQAAGRGLQLLFYSVGIGQISSEVPQNLSASRPQDRQFILSSKKLLLSDSGFYLCAWMHRFQETQYFGPGTRLLVL.

This chain joins TRBV25-1 and TRBJ2-7; D remains ambiguous. In germline, CDR1 is MGHDK, CDR2 SYGVNS. Deletions cut 1 base from V and 4 bases from J, with 2 bases between. The CDR3 runs 11 residues. CDR3 DNA sequence: TGTGCCAGCAGTGAATCTTACGAGCAGTACTTC. It is translated as CASSESYEQYF.

This chain uses TRBV7-9 with TRBJ1-6; perhaps TRBD1 as D (5 bases). CDR1 and CDR2 from the germline V gene are SEHNR and FQNEAQ (reference sequence). The CDR3 is made up of 15 amino acids. V dropped 5 bases and J dropped 5 bases, with 13 bases sitting between them. CDR3 sequence (DNA): TGTGCCAGCAGCGGGGGTGGGGACGATAATTCACCCCTCCACTTT. Translating it yields CASSGGGDDNSPLHF.

The chain joins TRBV30 to TRBJ2-2; 8 bases are shared with TRBD2. In germline, CDR1 is GTSNPN, CDR2 SVGIG (reference sequence). CDR3 length equals 15 residues. V trimming: 3 bases; J trimming: 0 bases; junction bases outside the gene matches: 3. The CDR3 DNA follows: TGTGCCTGGAGGGCGGGGGGATCGAACACCGGGGAGCTGTTTTTT. Its translation is CAWRAGGSNTGELFF.

The chain recombines TRBV6-4 with TRBJ2-7; D might be TRBD1 or TRBD2, each matching 5 bases. The CDR3 runs 15 residues. The V gene lost 8 bases and the J gene lost 2 bases, with 19 bases spanning the gap. Germline CDR1 is MRHNA and CDR2 is SNTAGT. The CDR3 reads CASRTGTPSTYEQYF. The CDR3 DNA sequence: TGTGCCAGCCGTACCGGGACCCCAAGTACCTACGAGCAGTACTTC.

This chain joins TRBV5-1 and TRBJ1-2; D ambiguous. Germline CDR1 is SGHRS and CDR2 is YFSETQ. The V end was cut by 4 bases, the J end by 4 bases, with 11 bases between. This CDR3 contains 13 residues. The CDR3 DNA reads TGCGCCAGCAGCACGCCAGGCGCCTATGGCTACACCTTC. Translation: CASSTPGAYGYTF.

A few counts support this clone. V is TRBV11-3 and J is TRBJ1-5, with TRBD1 as a possible D gene (6 bases). Germline loops: CDR1 SGHNT, CDR2 YENEEA. CDR3 size: 14 residues. Trimming cost V 5 bases and J 3 bases, with 11 bases left between them. Written as DNA, the CDR3 is TGTGCCAGCAGCCAAGGGGGTACCAATCAGCCCCAGCATTTT. Translated: CASSQGGTNQPQHF.

This chain links TRBV27 with TRBJ1-1; D gene ambiguous. The CDR3 runs to 13 residues. Germline-derived CDR1 and CDR2 are MNHEY and SMNVEV (reference sequence). V shed 6 bases and J shed 2 bases, with 10 bases lying between them. The CDR3 DNA is TGTGCCAGCAGAATCAGCCCTAACACTGAAGCTTTCTTT. It codes for CASRISPNTEAFF.

The V gene is TRBV6-5, the J gene TRBJ2-1, with D possibly TRBD1 on 6 matching bases. This CDR3 region has 13 residues. V gave up 6 bases and J gave up 6 bases, with 12 bases separating them. Germline values: CDR1 MNHEY, CDR2 SVGAGI. The CDR3 loop reads CASSLNRVNEQFF. DNA for the CDR3: TGTGCCAGCAGCCTTAACAGGGTCAATGAGCAGTTCTTC.

The J gene is TRBJ1-5, the V gene TRBV6-5; D uncertain. CDR1 and CDR2 (germline): MNHEY, SVGAGI. V lost 6 bases and J 2 bases, leaving 5 bases between the germline ends. This CDR3 is 12 amino acids long. CDR3 amino acids: CASRIGNQPQHF. Written as DNA, the CDR3 is TGTGCCAGCAGGATAGGCAATCAGCCCCAGCATTTT.

The rearrangement links TRBV7-6 to TRBJ2-3; 11 bases agree with TRBD2. CDR1 and CDR2 from the germline V gene are SGHVS and FNYEAQ. The CDR3 sequence is 16 residues long. V trimming: 5 bases; J trimming: 1 base; junction bases outside the gene matches: 5. CDR3 residues: CASSPELAGGTDTQYF. In nucleotides, the CDR3 is TGTGCCAGCAGCCCAGAACTAGCGGGGGGCACAGATACGCAGTATTTT.

The chain carries TRBV4-1 and TRBJ2-5, with unresolved D. There are 13 residues in the CDR3. V shed 1 base and J shed 2 bases, with 5 bases lying between them. Germline values: CDR1 MGHRA, CDR2 YSYEKL. The CDR3 loop reads CASSQVGQETQYF. CDR3 coding DNA: TGCGCCAGCAGCCAAGTAGGGCAAGAGACCCAGTACTTC.

For this clone: Additional DNA sequences in this sample encode the identical CDR3. The gene calls are TRBV5-1 and TRBJ1-4; possible D gene TRBD1, 6 bases. Deletions cut 3 bases from V and 0 bases from J, with 12 bases between. CDR3 length equals 16 residues. Germline V gives CDR1 SGHRS, CDR2 YFSETQ. The CDR3 sequence is CASSSGAGATNEKLFF. CDR3 DNA: TGCGCCAGCAGCTCGGGGGCCGGTGCAACTAATGAAAAACTGTTTTTT.

J is TRBJ1-3 and V is TRBV4-2; D gene unclear. The CDR3 sequence is 16 residues long. V was cut by 0 bases and J by 0 bases, with 9 bases left in between. The V gene's germline CDR1 is LGHNA and CDR2 YNFKEQ. For the CDR3, the DNA is TGTGCCAGCAGCCAAGATCGGATTTACTCTGGAAACACCATATATTTT. It specifies CASSQDRIYSGNTIYF.

The sample holds one count of this clone. The J gene is TRBJ2-1, the V gene TRBV6-5, with 8 bases aligning to TRBD2. Germline CDR1 MNHEY, CDR2 SVGAGI. There are 15 residues in the CDR3. V was pared by 2 bases and J by 7 bases, with 7 bases of the junction left unmatched. The CDR3 coding sequence is TGTGCCAGCAGTTACCGGGGCGGGGGGACGAATGAGCAGTTCTTC. Residues: CASSYRGGGTNEQFF.

This sequence joins TRBV6-4 and TRBJ1-6; no reliable D call. The length of the CDR3 is 13 residues. V lost 0 bases and J lost 7, with 4 bases in between. CDR1 MRHNA and CDR2 SNTAGT come from the germline V gene. DNA of the CDR3: TGTGCCAGCAGTGACTCGGACAATTCACCCCTCCACTTT. Protein sequence: CASSDSDNSPLHF.